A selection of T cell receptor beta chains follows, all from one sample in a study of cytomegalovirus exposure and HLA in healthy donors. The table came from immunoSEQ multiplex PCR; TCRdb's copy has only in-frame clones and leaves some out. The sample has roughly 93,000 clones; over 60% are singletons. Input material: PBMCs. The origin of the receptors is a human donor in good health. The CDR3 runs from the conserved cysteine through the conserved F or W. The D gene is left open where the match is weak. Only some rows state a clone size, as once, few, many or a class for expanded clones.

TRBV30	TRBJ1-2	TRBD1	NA	TGTGCCTGGAGCCGCAGGGGGCTGTTGTACGGCTACACCTTC	CAWSRRGLLYGYTF
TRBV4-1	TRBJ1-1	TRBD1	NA	TGCGCCAGCACGACAGGGGTTTTCGGGAACACTGAAGCTTTCTTT	CASTTGVFGNTEAFF
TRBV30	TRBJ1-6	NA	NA	TGTGCCTGGGGCGGACAAAATAATTCACCCCTCCACTTT	CAWGGQNNSPLHF
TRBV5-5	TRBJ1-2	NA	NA	TGTGCCAGCAGCTTTTTGGGGGAGGACTATGGCTACACCTTC	CASSFLGEDYGYTF
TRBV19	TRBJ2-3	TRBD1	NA	TGTGCCAGTAGTCTCTTGGACAGGGCTAATACGCAGTATTTT	CASSLLDRANTQYF
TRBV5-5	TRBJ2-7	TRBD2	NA	TGTGCCAGCAGCTTGTTTTTTACTAGCGGGAGGGTCCCTTCCTACGAGCAGTACTTC	CASSLFFTSGRVPSYEQYF
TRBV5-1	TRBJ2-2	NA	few	TGCGCCAGCAGCCTTAATGGGCCGGAGAACACCGGGGAGCTGTTTTTT	CASSLNGPENTGELFF
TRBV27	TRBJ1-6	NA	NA	TGTGCCAGCAGTTTCCGGACAGATAATTCACCCCTCCACTTT	CASSFRTDNSPLHF
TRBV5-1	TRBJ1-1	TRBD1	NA	TGCGCCAGCAGCCCTGTGACAGGGGCTAACACTGAAGCTTTCTTT	CASSPVTGANTEAFF
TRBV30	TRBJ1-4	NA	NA	TGTGCCTGGAGTGAAAGGGGCATGGATGAAAAACTGTTTTTT	CAWSERGMDEKLFF